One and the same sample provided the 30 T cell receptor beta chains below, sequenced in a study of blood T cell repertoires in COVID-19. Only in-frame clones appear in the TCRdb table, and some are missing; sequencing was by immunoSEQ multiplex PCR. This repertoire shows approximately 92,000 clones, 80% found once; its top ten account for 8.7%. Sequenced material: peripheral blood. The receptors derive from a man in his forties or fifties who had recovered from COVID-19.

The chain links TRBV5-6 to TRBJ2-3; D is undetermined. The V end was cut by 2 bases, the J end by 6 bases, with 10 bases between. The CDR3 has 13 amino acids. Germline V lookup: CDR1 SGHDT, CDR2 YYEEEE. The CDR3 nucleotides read TGTGCCAGCAGCTTCAGTAGCTGGGATACGCAGTATTTT. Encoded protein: CASSFSSWDTQYF.

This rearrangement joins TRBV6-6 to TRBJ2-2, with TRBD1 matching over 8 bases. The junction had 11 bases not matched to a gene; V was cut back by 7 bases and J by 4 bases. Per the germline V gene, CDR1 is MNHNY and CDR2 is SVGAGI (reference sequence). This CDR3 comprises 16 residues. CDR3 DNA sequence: TGTGCCAGCATTCGGAACCAGGGGGCGAGCACCGGGGAGCTGTTTTTT. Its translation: CASIRNQGASTGELFF.

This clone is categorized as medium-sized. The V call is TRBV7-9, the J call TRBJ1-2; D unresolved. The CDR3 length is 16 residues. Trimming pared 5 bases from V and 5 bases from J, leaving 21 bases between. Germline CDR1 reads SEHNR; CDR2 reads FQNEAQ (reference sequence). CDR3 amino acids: CASSPWEDWVLYGYTF. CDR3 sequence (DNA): TGTGCCAGCAGCCCCTGGGAGGACTGGGTTTTGTATGGCTACACCTTC.

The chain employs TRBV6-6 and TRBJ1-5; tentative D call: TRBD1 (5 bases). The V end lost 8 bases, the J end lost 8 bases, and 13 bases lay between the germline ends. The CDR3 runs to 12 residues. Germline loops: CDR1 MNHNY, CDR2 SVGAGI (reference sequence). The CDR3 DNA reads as TGTGCCAGCGGTCGAACGGGGGAGCCCCAGCATTTT. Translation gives CASGRTGEPQHF.

CDR3 DNA: TGTGCCAGCAGCCTGAAGCGGGGGGCTAACTATGGCTACACCTTC. Translated: CASSLKRGANYGYTF. The chain joins TRBV3-1 (or the pseudogene TRBV3-2) to TRBJ1-2; the D gene is possibly TRBD1 (5 bases). Germline V gene data show CDR1 as LGHDT and CDR2 as YNNKEL (reference sequence). Trimming removed 4 bases from V and 0 bases from J, with 12 bases in between. This CDR3 comprises 15 residues.

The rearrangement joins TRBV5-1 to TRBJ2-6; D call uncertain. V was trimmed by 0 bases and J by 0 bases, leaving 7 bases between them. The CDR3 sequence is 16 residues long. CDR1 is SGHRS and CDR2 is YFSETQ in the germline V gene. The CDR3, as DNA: TGCGCCAGCAGCTTGGAGACTTTCTCTGGGGCCAACGTCCTGACTTTC. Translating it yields CASSLETFSGANVLTF.

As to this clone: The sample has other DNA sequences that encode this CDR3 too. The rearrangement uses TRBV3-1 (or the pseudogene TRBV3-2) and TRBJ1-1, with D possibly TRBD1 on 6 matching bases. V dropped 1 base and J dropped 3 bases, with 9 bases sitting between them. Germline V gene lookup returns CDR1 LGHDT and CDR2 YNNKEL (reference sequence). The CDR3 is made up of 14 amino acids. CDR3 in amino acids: CASSQVQGDTEAFF. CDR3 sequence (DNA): TGTGCCAGCAGCCAAGTACAGGGTGACACTGAAGCTTTCTTT.

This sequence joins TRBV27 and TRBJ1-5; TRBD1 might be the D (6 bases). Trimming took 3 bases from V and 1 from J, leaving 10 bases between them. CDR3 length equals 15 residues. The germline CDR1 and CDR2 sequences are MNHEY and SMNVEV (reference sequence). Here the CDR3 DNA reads TGTGCCAGCAGTTTCGAGGGACAAAGCAATCAGCCCCAGCATTTT. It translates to CASSFEGQSNQPQHF.

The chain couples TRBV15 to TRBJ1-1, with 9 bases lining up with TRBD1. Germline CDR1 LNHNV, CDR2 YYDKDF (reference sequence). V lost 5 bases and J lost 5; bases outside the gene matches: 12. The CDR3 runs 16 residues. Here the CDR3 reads CATSGTYDRGRTEAFF. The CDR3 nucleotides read TGTGCCACCAGCGGAACCTATGACAGGGGGAGGACTGAAGCTTTCTTT.

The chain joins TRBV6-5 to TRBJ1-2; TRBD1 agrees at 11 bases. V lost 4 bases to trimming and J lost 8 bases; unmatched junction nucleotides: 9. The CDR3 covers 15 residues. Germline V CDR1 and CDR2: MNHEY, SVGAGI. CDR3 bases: TGTGCCAGCAGTTCCCCAGGGACAGGGGGTTCCGGCTACACCTTC. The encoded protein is CASSSPGTGGSGYTF.

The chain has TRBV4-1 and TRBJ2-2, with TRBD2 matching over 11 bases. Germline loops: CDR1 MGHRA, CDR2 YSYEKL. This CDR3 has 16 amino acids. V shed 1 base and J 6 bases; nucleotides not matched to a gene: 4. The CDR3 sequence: CASSQAPGLAAGELFF. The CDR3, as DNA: TGCGCCAGCAGCCAAGCCCCGGGACTAGCGGCCGGGGAGCTGTTTTTT.

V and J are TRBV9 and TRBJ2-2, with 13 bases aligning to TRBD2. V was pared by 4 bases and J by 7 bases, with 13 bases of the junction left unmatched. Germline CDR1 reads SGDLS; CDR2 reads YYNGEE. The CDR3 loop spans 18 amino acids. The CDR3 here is CASSFRPTSGGLGGELFF. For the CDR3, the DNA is TGTGCCAGCAGCTTCAGGCCGACTAGCGGGGGGCTCGGCGGGGAGCTGTTTTTT. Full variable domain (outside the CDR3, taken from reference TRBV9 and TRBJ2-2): DSGVTQTPKHLITATGQRVTLRCSPRSGDLSVYWYQQSLDQGLQFLIQYYNGEERAKGNILERFSAQQFPDLHSELNLSSLELGDSALYFCASSFRPTSGGLGGELFFGEGSRLTVL.

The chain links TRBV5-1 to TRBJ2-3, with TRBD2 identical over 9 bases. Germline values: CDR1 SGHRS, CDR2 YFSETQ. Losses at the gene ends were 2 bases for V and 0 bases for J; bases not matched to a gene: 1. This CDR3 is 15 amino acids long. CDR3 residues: CASSLAGGSTDTQYF. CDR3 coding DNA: TGCGCCAGCAGCTTAGCGGGGGGTAGCACAGATACGCAGTATTTT.

The CDR3 region has the DNA TGCAGTCCGGCGGGTCAGGCGGTCGATACGCAGTATTTT. Encoded protein: CSPAGQAVDTQYF. The chain links TRBV29-1 to TRBJ2-3, with D possibly TRBD2 on 5 matching bases. The CDR3 sequence is 13 residues long. The germline V gene encodes CDR1 SQVTM and CDR2 ANQGSEA.

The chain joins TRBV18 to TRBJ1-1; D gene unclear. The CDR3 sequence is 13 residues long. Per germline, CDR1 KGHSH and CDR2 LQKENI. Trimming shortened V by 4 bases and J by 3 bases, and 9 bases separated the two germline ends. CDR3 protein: CASSRGYDTEAFF. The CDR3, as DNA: TGTGCCAGCTCACGAGGGTACGACACTGAAGCTTTCTTT.

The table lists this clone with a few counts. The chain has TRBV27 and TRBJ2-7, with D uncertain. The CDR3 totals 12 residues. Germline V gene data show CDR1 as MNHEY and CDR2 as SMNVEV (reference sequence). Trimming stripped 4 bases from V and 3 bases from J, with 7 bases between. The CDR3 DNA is TGTGCCAGCAGTTCTGGCGGCTACGAGCAGTACTTC. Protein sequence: CASSSGGYEQYF.

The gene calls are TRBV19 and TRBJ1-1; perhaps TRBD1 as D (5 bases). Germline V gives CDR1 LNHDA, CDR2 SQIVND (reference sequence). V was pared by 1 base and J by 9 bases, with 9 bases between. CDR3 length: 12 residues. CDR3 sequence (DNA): TGTGCCAGTAGTATAGGGGCAGGGAAAGCTTTCTTT. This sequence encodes CASSIGAGKAFF.

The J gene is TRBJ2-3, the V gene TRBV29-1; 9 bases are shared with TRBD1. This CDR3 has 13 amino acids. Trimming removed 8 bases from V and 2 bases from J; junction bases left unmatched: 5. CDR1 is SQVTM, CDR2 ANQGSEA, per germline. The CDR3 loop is CSTDRGATDTQYF. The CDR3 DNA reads TGCAGCACGGACAGGGGTGCCACAGATACGCAGTATTTT.

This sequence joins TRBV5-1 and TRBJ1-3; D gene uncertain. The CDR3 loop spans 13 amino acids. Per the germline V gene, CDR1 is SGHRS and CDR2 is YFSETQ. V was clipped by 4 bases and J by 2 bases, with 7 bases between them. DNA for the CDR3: TGCGCCAGCAGCCCGCCGGCTGGAAACACCATATATTTT. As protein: CASSPPAGNTIYF.

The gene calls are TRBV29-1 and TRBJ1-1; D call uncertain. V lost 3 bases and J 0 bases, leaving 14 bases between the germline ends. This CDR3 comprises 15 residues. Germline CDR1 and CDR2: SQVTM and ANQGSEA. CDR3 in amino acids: CSVEFSVGLNTEAFF. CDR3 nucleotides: TGCAGCGTTGAGTTTAGTGTGGGCCTGAACACTGAAGCTTTCTTT.

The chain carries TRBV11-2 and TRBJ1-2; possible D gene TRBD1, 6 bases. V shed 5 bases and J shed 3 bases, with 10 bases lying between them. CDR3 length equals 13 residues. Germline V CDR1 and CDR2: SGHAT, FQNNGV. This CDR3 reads CASSPQGYYGYTF. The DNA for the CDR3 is TGTGCCAGCAGCCCACAGGGATACTATGGCTACACCTTC.

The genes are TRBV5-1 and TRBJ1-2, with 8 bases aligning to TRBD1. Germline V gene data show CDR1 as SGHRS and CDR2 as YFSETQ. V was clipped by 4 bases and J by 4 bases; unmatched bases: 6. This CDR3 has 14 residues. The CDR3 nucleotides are TGCGCCAGCAGCCCTGGACAGGGAAGCTATGGCTACACCTTC. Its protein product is CASSPGQGSYGYTF.

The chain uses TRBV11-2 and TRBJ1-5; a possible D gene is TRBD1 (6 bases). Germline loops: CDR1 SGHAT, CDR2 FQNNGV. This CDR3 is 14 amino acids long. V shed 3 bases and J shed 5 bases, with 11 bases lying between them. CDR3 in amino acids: CASSFPGVDQPQHF. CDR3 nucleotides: TGTGCCAGCAGCTTCCCAGGGGTCGATCAGCCCCAGCATTTT.

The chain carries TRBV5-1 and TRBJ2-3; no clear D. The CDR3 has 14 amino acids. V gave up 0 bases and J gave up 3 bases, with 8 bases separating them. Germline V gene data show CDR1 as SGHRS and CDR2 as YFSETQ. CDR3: CASSLEAGTDTQYF. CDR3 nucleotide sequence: TGCGCCAGCAGCTTGGAGGCAGGAACAGATACGCAGTATTTT.

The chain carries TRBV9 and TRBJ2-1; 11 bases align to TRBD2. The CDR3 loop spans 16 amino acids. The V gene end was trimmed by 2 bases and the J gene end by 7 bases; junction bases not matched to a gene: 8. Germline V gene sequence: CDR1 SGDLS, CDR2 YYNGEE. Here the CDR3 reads CASSVSGGALMNEQFF. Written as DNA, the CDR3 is TGTGCCAGCAGCGTTAGCGGGGGGGCCCTGATGAATGAGCAGTTCTTC.

The DNA for the CDR3 is TGTGCCAGCAGCTTAGGAGGGGGCTGGGAGACCCAGTACTTC. Amino acids: CASSLGGGWETQYF. The V and J genes are TRBV7-2 and TRBJ2-5; TRBD1 matches at 7 bases. The germline V gene has CDR1 SGHTA and CDR2 FQGNSA. The V and J ends lost 1 base and 5 bases, in that order; junction bases with no gene match: 4. The CDR3 spans 14 residues.

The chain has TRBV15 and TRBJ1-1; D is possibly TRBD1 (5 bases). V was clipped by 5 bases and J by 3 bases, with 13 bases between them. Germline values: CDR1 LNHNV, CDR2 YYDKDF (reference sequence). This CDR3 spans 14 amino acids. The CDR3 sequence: CATSAKWGDTEAFF. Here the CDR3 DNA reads TGTGCCACCAGCGCCAAATGGGGGGACACTGAAGCTTTCTTT.

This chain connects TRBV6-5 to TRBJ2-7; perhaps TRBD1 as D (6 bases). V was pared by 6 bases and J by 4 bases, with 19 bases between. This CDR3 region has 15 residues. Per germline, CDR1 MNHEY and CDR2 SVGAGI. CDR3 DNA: TGTGCCAGCAGAGCCCCGACAGGAGGAAAGTACGAGCAGTACTTC. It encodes CASRAPTGGKYEQYF.

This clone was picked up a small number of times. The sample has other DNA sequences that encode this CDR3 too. The CDR3 reads CSVDRGRGAFF. In DNA, the CDR3 is TGCAGCGTTGACAGGGGGCGAGGGGCTTTCTTT. J is TRBJ1-1 and V is TRBV29-1; 8 positions agree with TRBD1. V dropped 3 bases and J dropped 11; count of bases not matched to a gene: 5. From germline, CDR1 is SQVTM and CDR2 ANQGSEA. CDR3 size: 11 residues.

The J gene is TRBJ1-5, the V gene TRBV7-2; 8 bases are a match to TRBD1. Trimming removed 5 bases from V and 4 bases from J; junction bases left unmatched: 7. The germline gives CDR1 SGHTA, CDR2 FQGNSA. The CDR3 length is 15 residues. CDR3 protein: CASSIRTGWNQPQHF. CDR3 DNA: TGTGCCAGCAGCATACGGACAGGGTGGAATCAGCCCCAGCATTTT.